This TCR beta chain appears in the sequencing data of a study of blood T cell repertoires in COVID-19. Overall study context: Spain, Italy and the United States supplied samples that represented acute and convalescent COVID-19. The cDNA or gDNA used as material had been derived from T cells, B-cell-depleted T cells, or PBMCs.

With 10 bases removed from V and 10 bases from J, the gap between germline ends came to 14 bases. Germline lookup yields CDR1 SNHLY and CDR2 FYNNEI. There are 12 residues in the CDR3. The method was immunoSEQ multiplex PCR; TCRdb's version includes in-frame clones alone and lacks a portion of them. The table shows 150,000 to 250,000 clones, with roughly four fifths occurring only once. Material: PBMCs or T cells enriched from blood (not recorded which). The sequence was obtained from a man aged 35-49 years who had recovered from COVID-19. The chain recombines TRBV2 with TRBJ1-6; D may be TRBD1 (6 bases). The CDR3 sequence is CATKQGDSPLHF. DNA of the CDR3: TGTGCCACAAAACAGGGAGACTCACCCCTCCACTTT.